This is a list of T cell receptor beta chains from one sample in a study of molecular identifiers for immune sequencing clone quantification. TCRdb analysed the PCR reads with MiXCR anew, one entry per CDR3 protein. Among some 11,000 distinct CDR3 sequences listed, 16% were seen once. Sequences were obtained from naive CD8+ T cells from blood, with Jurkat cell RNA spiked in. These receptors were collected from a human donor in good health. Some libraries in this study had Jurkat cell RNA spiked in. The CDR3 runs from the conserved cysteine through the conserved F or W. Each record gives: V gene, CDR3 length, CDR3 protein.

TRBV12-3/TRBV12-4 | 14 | CASSFGGHTYEQYF
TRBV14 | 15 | CASSSVWETGETQYF
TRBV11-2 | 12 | CASTPSGDEQYF
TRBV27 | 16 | CASSTILARGTDTRYF
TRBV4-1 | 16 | CASSQVSMGGIYEQYF
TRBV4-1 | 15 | CASSQAPPSGETQYF
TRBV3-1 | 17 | CASSQNQLTGLTGELFF
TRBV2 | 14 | CASSEGSQTYEQYF
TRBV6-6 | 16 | CASSYIVGTSTDTQYF
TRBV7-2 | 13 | CASSRPLGETQYF
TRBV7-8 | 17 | CASTPETGLGSNQPQHF
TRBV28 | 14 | CASSGRGSTDTQYF
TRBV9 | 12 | CASSQLADTQYF
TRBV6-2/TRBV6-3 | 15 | CASSYSGLAIHEQYF
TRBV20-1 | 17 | CSARDSGRLSGANVLTF
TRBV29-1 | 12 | CSVVIIPETQYF
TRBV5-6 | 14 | CASSDRFFTDTQYF
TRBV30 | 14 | CAWSVQGLIQPQHF
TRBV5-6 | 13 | CASSLYSTGELFF
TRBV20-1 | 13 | CSAKDRDSNLAFF
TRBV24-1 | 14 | CATSDLSSSSEQFF
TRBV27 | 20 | CASFGIRRAGQGRDDYGYTF
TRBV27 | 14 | CASSLDSNSVWAFF
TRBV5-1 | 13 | CASSSTPLYGYTF
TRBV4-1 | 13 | CASSQDRWYEQYF
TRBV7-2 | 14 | CASSVFLGTYEQYF
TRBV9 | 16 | CASSGLGTSGGETQYF
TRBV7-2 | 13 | CASSGGPGNTIYF
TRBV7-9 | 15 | CASSSEREGRYIQYF
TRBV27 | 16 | CASSLYPGVGTGELFF
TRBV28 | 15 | CASSLWTSGTYEQYF
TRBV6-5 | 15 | CASRIQPNLYNEQFF
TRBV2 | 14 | CASSDPLAGSEQFF
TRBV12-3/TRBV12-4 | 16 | CASSPQPHGLAREQYF
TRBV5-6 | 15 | CASSFYRGLNQPQHF
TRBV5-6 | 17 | CASSSSREGPFTDTQYF
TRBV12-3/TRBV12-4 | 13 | CASSLGQVYEQYF
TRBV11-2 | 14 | CASSLAPTTYEQYF
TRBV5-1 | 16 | CASSYTSGTPTDTQYF
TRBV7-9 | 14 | CASSLDLTNYGYTF
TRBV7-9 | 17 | CASSYGTSGGYTDTQYF
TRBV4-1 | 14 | CASSQLLTGYEQFF
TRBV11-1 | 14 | CASSHGAGGNEQFF
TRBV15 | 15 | CATSSNAGLAYEQYF
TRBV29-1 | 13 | CSVEGEGSNEQFF
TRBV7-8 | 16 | CASSSGSQGVYQPQHF
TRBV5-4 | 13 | CASSQDISYGYTF
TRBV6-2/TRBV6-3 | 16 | CASTLLGPRGTDTQYF
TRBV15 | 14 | CATSKDSMNTEAFF
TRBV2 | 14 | CASSEGQGYQPQHF
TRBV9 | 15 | CASSAGLTPNYGYTF
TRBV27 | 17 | CASSLLFGGQGRYEQYF
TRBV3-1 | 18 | CASGQVSLAWDKWYEQYF
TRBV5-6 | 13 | CASSLANQGTQYF
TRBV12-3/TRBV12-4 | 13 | CASSPRTGNEQYF